The 24 T cell receptor beta chains listed next were all sequenced from one sample in a study of OX40 agonist ivuxolimab in advanced cancers. Some clones are missing from TCRdb's copy, which holds only in-frame ones; the method was immunoSEQ multiplex PCR. The table has approximately 77,000 clones, approximately 89% seen once. Sequenced material: CD4+ or CD8+ T cells sorted from blood, taken in a trial of the OX40 agonist ivuxolimab. These TCRs come from an adult with an advanced solid tumor such as melanoma, head and neck, liver or kidney cancer.

This clone was detected a few times. The rearrangement uses TRBV28 and TRBJ1-1; D ambiguous. The V gene lost 5 bases and the J gene lost 7 bases, with 5 bases spanning the gap. CDR3 length: 10 amino acids. Germline lookup yields CDR1 MDHEN and CDR2 SYDVKM. The DNA for the CDR3 is TGTGCCAGCAGTACAATTGAAGCTTTCTTT. Its translation: CASSTIEAFF.

The genes are TRBV27 and TRBJ2-6, with D perhaps being TRBD1 or TRBD2 (5 bases each). Deletions cut 4 bases from V and 3 bases from J, with 13 bases between. CDR1 is MNHEY and CDR2 is SMNVEV in the germline V gene (reference sequence). The CDR3 is 16 residues long. The DNA for the CDR3 is TGTGCCAGCAGTTCTGGGGGTCGTAATGGGGCCAACGTCCTGACTTTC. It codes for CASSSGGRNGANVLTF.

The chain joins TRBV5-1 to TRBJ2-3; possibly TRBD1 for D (5 bases). In germline, CDR1 is SGHRS, CDR2 YFSETQ. This CDR3 contains 15 residues. V gave up 5 bases and J gave up 1 base, with 14 bases separating them. The CDR3 sequence: CASRPGARGTDTQYF. CDR3 nucleotide sequence: TGCGCCAGCAGACCCGGTGCCAGGGGCACAGATACGCAGTATTTT.

CDR3 nucleotides: TGTGCCAGCAGCCCCGCCGAGGGAAGAACCGGGGAGCTGTTTTTT. Its translation: CASSPAEGRTGELFF. This chain joins TRBV9 and TRBJ2-2, with D possibly TRBD2 on 5 matching bases. The germline V and J ends were trimmed by 4 bases and 5 bases, with 15 bases remaining between them. The V gene's germline CDR1 is SGDLS and CDR2 YYNGEE. This CDR3 has 15 amino acids.

This clone turned up a few times. V usage is TRBV5-5 and J usage is TRBJ2-7; D is possibly TRBD2 (5 bases). Germline V gene lookup returns CDR1 SGHKS and CDR2 YYEKEE (reference sequence). This CDR3 has 12 residues. The V end was cut by 2 bases, the J end by 7 bases, with 10 bases between. This CDR3 reads CASSFHRGEQYF. The DNA for the CDR3 is TGTGCCAGCAGCTTCCACCGAGGGGAGCAGTACTTC.

The chain carries TRBV5-5 and TRBJ2-4, with TRBD1 matching over 10 bases. This CDR3 has 16 residues. Germline V gene data show CDR1 as SGHKS and CDR2 as YYEKEE (reference sequence). V was pared by 3 bases and J by 1 base, with 4 bases of the junction left unmatched. This chain's CDR3 is CASSSPGQGAKNIQYF. As DNA, the CDR3 is TGTGCCAGCAGCTCACCGGGACAGGGGGCCAAAAACATTCAGTACTTC. The entire variable domain, with the rest obtained from reference TRBV5-5 and TRBJ2-4, is as follows: DAGVTQSPTHLIKTRGQQVTLRCSPISGHKSVSWYQQVLGQGPQFIFQYYEKEERGRGNFPDRFSARQFPNYSSELNVNALLLGDSALYLCASSSPGQGAKNIQYFGAGTRLSVL.

The V call is TRBV5-1, the J call TRBJ2-7; D possibly matches TRBD1 or TRBD2 (6 bases each). V was shortened by 4 bases and J by 6 bases, with 14 bases between the two germline ends. Germline CDR1 is SGHRS and CDR2 is YFSETQ. CDR3 length equals 13 residues. CDR3 sequence: CASSRGEALEQYF. For the CDR3, the DNA is TGCGCCAGCAGCAGGGGGGAGGCCCTCGAGCAGTACTTC.

This clone came up once. The CDR3 DNA reads as TGCGCCAGCAGCCAGGGGCAGGGAAGCACCGGGGAGCTGTTTTTT. Its protein product is CASSQGQGSTGELFF. This chain connects TRBV5-1 to TRBJ2-2, with D tentatively TRBD1 (6 bases). The CDR3 contains 15 residues. Per germline, CDR1 SGHRS and CDR2 YFSETQ. V lost 4 bases, J lost 4 bases, and 14 bases lay in between.

The chain combines TRBV4-2 with TRBJ2-1; unclear D gene. Per the germline V gene, CDR1 is LGHNA and CDR2 is YNFKEQ. V lost 4 bases, J lost 2 bases, and 15 bases lay in between. The CDR3 is 16 residues long. Written as DNA, the CDR3 is TGTGCCAGCAGCCCATTGGACCGCTCTGCCTACAATGAGCAGTTCTTC. Translated, it gives CASSPLDRSAYNEQFF.

The J gene is TRBJ1-4, the V gene TRBV30, with D unclear. Germline CDR1 GTSNPN, CDR2 SVGIG (reference sequence). The V and J ends lost 0 bases and 0 bases respectively, with 8 bases between them. CDR3 length: 15 residues. The DNA of the CDR3 is TGTGCCTGGAGTGTGGGCGGAGCAACTAATGAAAAACTGTTTTTT. Its protein is CAWSVGGATNEKLFF. The full variable domain, rest sourced from reference TRBV30 and TRBJ1-4, is SQTIHQWPATLVQPVGSPLSLECTVEGTSNPNLYWYRQAAGRGLQLLFYSVGIGQISSEVPQNLSASRPQDRQFILSSKKLLLSDSGFYLCAWSVGGATNEKLFFGSGTQLSVL.

The V and J genes are TRBV5-6 and TRBJ2-7; D gene ambiguous. This CDR3 region has 12 residues. Germline V lookup: CDR1 SGHDT, CDR2 YYEEEE. V shed 1 base and J shed 2 bases, with 4 bases lying between them. CDR3 sequence (DNA): TGTGCCAGCAGCTTGTCTCCCTACGAGCAGTACTTC. This codes for CASSLSPYEQYF.

This clone appeared a few times. The J gene is TRBJ1-6, the V gene TRBV6-1, with D tentatively TRBD1 (6 bases). V was cut by 4 bases and J by 7 bases, with 20 bases left in between. The CDR3 sequence is 17 residues long. The V gene's germline CDR1 is MNHNS and CDR2 SASEGT. This chain's CDR3 is CASSAHLTGGRNSPLHF. CDR3 nucleotides: TGTGCCAGCAGTGCCCACTTGACAGGAGGGAGGAATTCACCCCTCCACTTT.

This chain uses TRBV6-1 with TRBJ1-1; no clear D. The CDR3 sequence is 13 residues long. Trimming removed 8 bases at V and 1 base at J, with 11 bases between. Germline V gene data show CDR1 as MNHNS and CDR2 as SASEGT. Here the CDR3 DNA reads TGTGCCAGCGGCGGGAGGCCGAACACTGAAGCTTTCTTT. This gives the protein CASGGRPNTEAFF.

V gene TRBV5-6 combines with J gene TRBJ2-1; D is perhaps TRBD1 (5 bases). This CDR3 is 17 amino acids long. V shed 0 bases and J shed 1 base, with 14 bases lying between them. CDR1 is SGHDT, CDR2 YYEEEE, per germline. DNA of the CDR3: TGTGCCAGCAGCTTGGCCCTAGGGCAGGGTTCCTACAATGAGCAGTTCTTC. This translates into CASSLALGQGSYNEQFF.

J is TRBJ2-7 and V is TRBV5-1; TRBD2 matches 14 bases. With V trimmed by 4 bases and J by 4 bases, 4 bases remained unmatched. CDR1 and CDR2 from the germline V gene are SGHRS and YFSETQ. The CDR3 covers 15 residues. CDR3 nucleotides: TGCGCCAGCAGCAGCGGACTAGCGGGAGGTTACGAGCAGTACTTC. Protein: CASSSGLAGGYEQYF.

The chain has TRBV7-9 and TRBJ1-1, with D unresolved. The CDR3 consists of 12 residues. Germline lookup yields CDR1 SEHNR and CDR2 FQNEAQ (reference sequence). Trimming removed 6 bases from V and 7 bases from J, with 12 bases in between. DNA for the CDR3: TGTGCCAGCAGTCCCGGGCAGAGTGAAGCTTTCTTT. Translated: CASSPGQSEAFF.

This chain links TRBV6-1 with TRBJ1-1; 7 bases align to TRBD1. Germline trimming cut 8 bases from V and 7 bases from J; bases unmatched to any gene: 4. From germline, CDR1 is MNHNS and CDR2 SASEGT. There are 11 residues in the CDR3. CDR3 in amino acids: CASSRQGEAFF. The CDR3 bases are TGTGCCAGCTCCCGACAGGGTGAAGCTTTCTTT.

This clone occurred once. The rearrangement links TRBV5-1 to TRBJ1-2; D might be TRBD1 (5 bases). The CDR3 contains 13 residues. With 4 bases removed from V and 0 bases from J, the gap between germline ends came to 7 bases. The germline CDR1 and CDR2 sequences are SGHRS and YFSETQ. The CDR3: CASSPGSNYGYTF. The CDR3 coding sequence is TGCGCCAGCAGCCCAGGGTCTAACTATGGCTACACCTTC.

The CDR3 nucleotides read TGTGCCAGTAGCCCCTATACAAGCGGTGGATCCTACAATGAGCAGTTCTTC. This gives the protein CASSPYTSGGSYNEQFF. The rearrangement joins TRBV19 to TRBJ2-1; TRBD2 is a possible D gene (5 bases). The germline V gene encodes CDR1 LNHDA and CDR2 SQIVND (reference sequence). This CDR3 is 17 amino acids long. Trimming removed 6 bases from V and 1 base from J, with 19 bases in between.

This clone was seen only once. V is TRBV6-5 and J is TRBJ1-2, with 7 bases lining up with TRBD1. The germline V gene encodes CDR1 MNHEY and CDR2 SVGAGI. J lost 4 bases, V lost 6 bases, and 8 bases had no gene match. The CDR3 has 14 amino acids. CDR3 residues: CASREGAGGYGYTF. CDR3 bases: TGTGCCAGCAGGGAGGGGGCAGGTGGCTATGGCTACACCTTC.

This clone occurred once. The chain recombines TRBV4-3 with TRBJ2-7; D might be TRBD2 (5 bases). Trimming removed 1 base from V and 3 bases from J, with 13 bases in between. CDR1 and CDR2 (germline): LGHNA, YSLEER. The CDR3 is made up of 15 amino acids. CDR3: CASSQGGQSSYEQYF. The CDR3 DNA follows: TGCGCCAGCAGCCAAGGAGGGCAGTCAAGCTACGAGCAGTACTTC.

The rearrangement links TRBV6-6 to TRBJ1-5; possible D gene TRBD1, 5 bases. The germline V and J ends were trimmed by 6 bases and 6 bases, with 15 bases remaining between them. The CDR3 consists of 14 residues. Germline CDR1 is MNHNY and CDR2 is SVGAGI (reference sequence). CDR3 sequence (DNA): TGTGCCAGCAGAAAGCAGGGAATCACTCAGCCCCAGCATTTT. This gives the protein CASRKQGITQPQHF.

This rearrangement joins TRBV27 to TRBJ1-6, with D maybe TRBD1 (5 bases). Trimming took off 5 bases at V and 0 bases at J, with 17 bases between the two ends. The CDR3 sequence is 18 residues long. Germline V gene data show CDR1 as MNHEY and CDR2 as SMNVEV (reference sequence). CDR3 region: CASSQDGTGSSYNSPLHF. CDR3 DNA sequence: TGTGCCAGCAGTCAAGACGGGACCGGGAGCTCCTATAATTCACCCCTCCACTTT.

The rearrangement uses TRBV6-4 and TRBJ2-1; 8 bases match TRBD1. The CDR3 covers 15 residues. Losses at the gene ends were 5 bases for V and 10 bases for J; bases not matched to a gene: 13. The germline CDR1 and CDR2 sequences are MRHNA and SNTAGT. The CDR3 bases are TGTGCCAGCAGTCGCGGGACAGGACGTGGCGGCGAGCAGTTCTTC. This codes for CASSRGTGRGGEQFF.